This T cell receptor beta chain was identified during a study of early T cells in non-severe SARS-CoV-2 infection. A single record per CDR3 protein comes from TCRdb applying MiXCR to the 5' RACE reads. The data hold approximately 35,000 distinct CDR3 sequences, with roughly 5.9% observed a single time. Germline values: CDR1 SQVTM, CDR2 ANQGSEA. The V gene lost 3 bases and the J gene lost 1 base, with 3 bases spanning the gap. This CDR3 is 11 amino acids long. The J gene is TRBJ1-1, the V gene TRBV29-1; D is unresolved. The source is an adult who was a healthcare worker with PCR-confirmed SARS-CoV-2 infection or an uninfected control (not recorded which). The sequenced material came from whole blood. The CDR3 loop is CSVEGNTEAFF. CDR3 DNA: TGCAGCGTTGAGGGGAACACTGAAGCTTTCTTT. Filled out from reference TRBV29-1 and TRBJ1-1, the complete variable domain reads SAVISQKPSRDICQRGTSLTIQCQVDSQVTMMFWYRQQPGQSLTLIATANQGSEATYESGFVIDKFPISRPNLTFSTLTVSNMSPEDSSIYLCSVEGNTEAFFGQGTRLTVV.